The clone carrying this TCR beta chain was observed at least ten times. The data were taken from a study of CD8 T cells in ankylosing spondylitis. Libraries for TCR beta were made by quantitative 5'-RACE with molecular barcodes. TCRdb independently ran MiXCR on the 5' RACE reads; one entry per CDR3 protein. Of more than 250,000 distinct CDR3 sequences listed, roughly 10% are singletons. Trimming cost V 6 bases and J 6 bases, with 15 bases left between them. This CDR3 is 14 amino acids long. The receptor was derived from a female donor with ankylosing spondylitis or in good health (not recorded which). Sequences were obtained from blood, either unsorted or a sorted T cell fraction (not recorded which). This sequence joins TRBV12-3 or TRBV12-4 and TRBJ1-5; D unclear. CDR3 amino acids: CASRRQALGQPQHF. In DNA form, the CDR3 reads TGTGCCAGCAGACGCCAGGCCTTGGGTCAGCCCCAGCATTTT.